The 31 T cell receptor beta chains in this list originate from one sample, sequenced in a study of regulatory T cells in long-lasting Graves disease. This sample's time point: newly diagnosed GD, antithyroid drugs for less than 3 months. The authors made the TCR library using RNA they extracted from PBMCs. Researchers made TCR beta libraries by using iRepertoire HTBI primers and running Arm-PCR on CDR3 regions. TCRdb passed the multiplex PCR reads through MiXCR, listing each CDR3 protein once. The profile shows fewer than 550,000 distinct CDR3 sequences, around 15% of them singletons. This sample was also put to use in a study of T cells in Graves' hyperthyroidism and ophthalmopathy.

Sequencing was performed on peripheral blood mononuclear cells (PBMCs), taken at new diagnosis, from a patient treated with antithyroid drugs. These receptors were collected from a woman aged 18-29 years with Graves disease.

This clonotype was found many times. The CDR3 protein is CASRNNRGDDEQYF. The CDR3 coding sequence is TGTGCCAGCAGGAATAACAGGGGTGACGACGAGCAGTACTTC. The gene calls are TRBV11-2 and TRBJ2-7, with 7 bases that match TRBD1. The V segment lost 6 bases and the J segment 5 bases; nucleotides outside the gene matches: 10. Germline V gives CDR1 SGHAT, CDR2 FQNNGV. This CDR3 is built from 14 residues.

This clonotype was counted a few times. The chain links TRBV6-1 to TRBJ2-1; 9 bases are a match to TRBD2. The CDR3 has 16 amino acids. The ends lost 6 bases at V and 8 bases at J; junction bases unmatched: 14. Germline CDR1 is MNHNS and CDR2 is SASEGT. CDR3 in amino acids: CASRGLGGGGLDEQFF. The CDR3 DNA reads TGTGCCAGCAGAGGCTTGGGCGGGGGGGGCCTTGATGAGCAGTTCTTC.

This clonotype was detected only a few times. This chain connects TRBV6-2 or TRBV6-3 to TRBJ2-3; D is perhaps TRBD1 (5 bases). Looked up from germline, CDR1 is MNHEY and CDR2 is SVGEGT. This CDR3 region has 14 residues. Trimming shortened V by 6 bases and J by 2 bases, and 12 bases separated the two germline ends. CDR3 bases: TGTGCCAGCAGGCTAGGGGTAAACACAGATACGCAGTATTTT. This codes for CASRLGVNTDTQYF.

The chain employs TRBV3-1 and TRBJ1-2, with 12 nucleotides matching TRBD1. CDR1 and CDR2 from the germline V gene are LGHDT and YNNKEL (reference sequence). With 2 bases clipped from V and 8 bases from J, the junction kept 12 bases outside the gene matches. This CDR3 region has 17 residues. This CDR3 is CASSQPWSRDRGRGYTF. The DNA of the CDR3 is TGTGCCAGCAGCCAACCTTGGTCCCGGGACAGGGGGCGCGGCTACACCTTC.

A word on this clonotype: At one boundary the junction diverges from the germline segment, which might be a read error. V usage is TRBV12-3 or TRBV12-4 and J usage is TRBJ2-1, with 7 positions matching TRBD2. The CDR3 sequence is 17 residues long. The chain's CDR3 is CTSSPDEGGPNYNEQFF. Here the CDR3 DNA reads TGTACCAGCAGCCCTGATGAGGGAGGGCCTAACTACAATGAGCAGTTCTTC.

The table lists this clonotype with many counts. This sequence joins TRBV20-1 and TRBJ2-3, with D perhaps matching TRBD2 (6 bases). Judging by the DNA end, TRBJ2-5 fits better; the J call may be wrong. This CDR3 is 12 amino acids long. Looked up from germline, CDR1 is DFQATT and CDR2 is SNEGSKA (reference sequence). CDR3 sequence: CSAATSPETQYF. DNA for the CDR3: TGCAGTGCCGCGACTAGTCCAGAGACCCAGTACTTC.

The J gene is TRBJ2-5, the V gene TRBV24-1, with 9 bases identical to TRBD1. CDR3 length: 15 amino acids. Germline CDR1 KGHDR, CDR2 SFDVKD. V trimming: 3 bases; J trimming: 5 bases; junction bases outside the gene matches: 6. The CDR3 bases are TGTGCCACCAGTGATGGAACAGGGGGCGCGGAGACCCAGTACTTC. Translating gives CATSDGTGGAETQYF.

This clonotype was seen many times. The V and J genes are TRBV12-5 and TRBJ2-5, with D hard to call. Germline V gives CDR1 LGHNT, CDR2 FRNRAP. The CDR3 contains 18 residues. V shed 0 bases and J shed 2 bases, with 19 bases lying between them. The chain's CDR3 is CASGLVPWDSLKQETQYF. For the CDR3, the DNA is TGTGCTAGTGGTTTGGTACCCTGGGATTCACTGAAACAAGAGACCCAGTACTTC.

This clonotype was seen only a few times. V usage is TRBV7-2 and J usage is TRBJ2-1, with 9 bases matching TRBD1. After removal of 1 base from V and 7 bases from J, the junction contained 8 bases not matched to a gene. The CDR3 sequence is 16 residues long. Looked up from germline, CDR1 is SGHTA and CDR2 is FQGNSA. CDR3 DNA sequence: TGTGCCAGCAGCTTAGTCCGCGTACAGGGGGCTAATGAGCAGTTCTTC. The encoded protein is CASSLVRVQGANEQFF.

In its sample, this clonotype was seen a few times. A junction end diverges from the germline sequence, so it may reflect a read error. This chain links TRBV5-5 with TRBJ2-5, with 10 bases identical to TRBD2. Germline V gives CDR1 SGHKS, CDR2 YYEKEE (reference sequence). The CDR3 length is 17 residues. The CDR3 DNA is TGCGCCAGCAGCGGGGGACTAGCGCCAAAAAGGGGAGAGACCCAGTACTTC. Translation gives CASSGGLAPKRGETQYF.

This clonotype has at least ten counts. V is TRBV3-1 and J is TRBJ2-1; D remains unclear. The V end was cut by 0 bases, the J end by 9 bases, with 12 bases between. Looked up from germline, CDR1 is LGHDT and CDR2 is YNNKEL (reference sequence). This CDR3 spans 14 amino acids. DNA of the CDR3: TGTGCCAGCAGCCAAGAGCTAATAGCAGCTGAGCAGTTCTTC. This gives the protein CASSQELIAAEQFF.

Many counts were recorded for this clonotype. V usage is TRBV7-9 and J usage is TRBJ1-1; maybe TRBD1 (6 bases). The CDR3 sequence is 13 residues long. Deletions cut 5 bases from V and 5 bases from J, with 12 bases between. Germline CDR1 and CDR2: SEHNR and FQNEAQ (reference sequence). CDR3 amino acids: CASSVQGVTEAFF. The CDR3 DNA is TGTGCCAGCAGCGTACAGGGTGTGACTGAAGCTTTCTTT.

This clonotype was counted many times. The rearrangement uses TRBV6-5 and TRBJ1-5, with no clear D. V lost 0 bases and J lost 4, with 10 bases in between. The V gene's germline CDR1 is MNHEY and CDR2 SVGAGI. CDR3 length equals 15 residues. The CDR3 region is CASSYSYAANQPQHF. The CDR3 DNA is TGTGCCAGCAGTTACTCGTATGCAGCAAATCAGCCCCAGCATTTT.

J is TRBJ1-6 and V is TRBV7-8; D not resolved. There are 18 residues in the CDR3. Germline values: CDR1 SGHVS, CDR2 FQNEAQ. V shed 2 bases and J shed 0 bases, with 14 bases lying between them. The CDR3 loop is CASSLRGRESSYNSPLHF. The CDR3 DNA reads TGTGCCAGCAGCTTAAGAGGTCGGGAAAGCTCCTATAATTCACCCCTCCACTTT.

The sample holds many counts of this clonotype. This chain links TRBV7-8 with TRBJ2-7; unclear D gene. The CDR3 length is 18 residues. Deletions cut 0 bases from V and 2 bases from J, with 20 bases between. Germline-derived CDR1 and CDR2 are SGHVS and FQNEAQ. CDR3 DNA: TGTGCCAGCAGCTTAGCGTCCAGGATTCCAACAACCGCCTACGAGCAGTACTTC. It encodes CASSLASRIPTTAYEQYF.

As to this clonotype: This may be a read error: a much more frequent sequence differs by one nucleotide. This chain links TRBV29-1 with TRBJ2-1; a possible D gene is TRBD2 (5 bases). V lost 5 bases and J 12 bases, leaving 17 bases between the germline ends. There are 12 residues in the CDR3. Germline V gene lookup returns CDR1 SQVTM and CDR2 ANQGSEA. The CDR3 DNA follows: TGCAGCGTTCTTCGAGGAGGCTATGGGCAGTTCTTC. Protein: CSVLRGGYGQFF.

A word on this clonotype: A much larger clone lies a single base off, so this may be a read error. The chain uses TRBV2 and TRBJ2-1, with 7 bases fitting TRBD2. Per the germline V gene, CDR1 is SNHLY and CDR2 is FYNNEI. The CDR3 consists of 13 residues. Trimming at V came to 4 bases and at J to 10 bases, leaving 7 bases not matched to a gene. For the CDR3, the DNA is TGTGCCAGCAGTGGCTCCGGGGAGGGGGAGCAGTTCTTC. Encoded protein: CASSGSGEGEQFF.

As for this clonotype: Germline is not matched at one junction end, which may reflect a read error. The chain carries TRBV12-3 or TRBV12-4 and TRBJ2-5; D possibly corresponds to TRBD1 (5 bases). The CDR3 consists of 13 residues. CDR3 bases: TGTGCCAGCAGTTTAGCGGGGCAAGAGACCCAGCACTTC. It translates to CASSLAGQETQHF.

Regarding this clonotype: A read error is possible here, since a much larger clone lies one base away. The V gene is TRBV10-3, the J gene TRBJ2-5; TRBD1 matches 8 bases. Germline lookup yields CDR1 ENHRY and CDR2 SYGVKD. The CDR3 loop spans 15 amino acids. The J segment lost 5 bases and the V segment lost 4 bases, leaving 9 bases of the junction unmatched. The CDR3: CAISGGDRIWETQYF. The CDR3 DNA reads as TGTGCCATCAGTGGGGGGGACAGGATCTGGGAGACCCAGTACTTC.

The table lists this clonotype with many counts. This chain uses TRBV11-2 with TRBJ2-5; TRBD2 is a possible D gene (6 bases). V dropped 4 bases and J dropped 1 base, with 22 bases sitting between them. The CDR3 totals 18 residues. Germline values: CDR1 SGHAT, CDR2 FQNNGV. The CDR3, as DNA: TGTGCCAGCAGCTCGGGACTCTTTGTTGCTCTAAGCCAAGAGACCCAGTACTTC. This encodes CASSSGLFVALSQETQYF.

This clonotype was counted at least ten times. This chain links TRBV6-2 or TRBV6-3 with TRBJ2-1; D remains ambiguous. The CDR3 runs to 12 residues. V dropped 5 bases and J dropped 8 bases, with 10 bases sitting between them. Germline V CDR1 and CDR2: MNHEY, SVGEGT. The CDR3 DNA follows: TGTGCCAGCAGTCCCCCCGGAGATGAGCAGTTCTTC. Amino acids: CASSPPGDEQFF.

This clonotype was detected many times. The chain links TRBV12-3 or TRBV12-4 to TRBJ2-1; 8 nucleotides align to TRBD1. The CDR3 is made up of 13 amino acids. J was trimmed by 7 bases and V by 2 bases; bases with no gene match: 1. CDR3 sequence (DNA): TGTGCCAGCAGTTTAAGACAGGGGAATGAGCAGTTCTTC. Its translation: CASSLRQGNEQFF.

This clonotype was counted a few times. CDR3: CASSPPRGPSYNEQFF. The DNA of the CDR3 is TGTGCCAGCAGCCCCCCACGCGGCCCCTCCTACAATGAGCAGTTCTTC. The chain carries TRBV11-2 and TRBJ2-1; D remains unclear. The length of the CDR3 is 16 residues. Germline V gene sequence: CDR1 SGHAT, CDR2 FQNNGV. Trimming shortened V by 5 bases and J by 0 bases, and 14 bases separated the two germline ends.

The chain joins TRBV6-1 to TRBJ1-1; D might be TRBD1 (5 bases). V lost 6 bases and J lost 0, with 17 bases in between. Germline V gene sequence: CDR1 MNHNS, CDR2 SASEGT. The CDR3 contains 16 residues. In DNA form, the CDR3 reads TGTGCCAGCAGACAATTCAGAGGACAAATGAACACTGAAGCTTTCTTT. Protein: CASRQFRGQMNTEAFF.

V usage is TRBV7-9 and J usage is TRBJ2-1; 10 positions match TRBD2. Trimming at V came to 5 bases and at J to 8 bases, leaving 12 bases not matched to a gene. The germline gives CDR1 SEHNR, CDR2 FQNEAQ (reference sequence). The CDR3 totals 16 residues. The CDR3 is CASSPIPAGGPYEQFF. The CDR3 nucleotides are TGTGCCAGCAGCCCAATCCCAGCGGGAGGGCCTTATGAGCAGTTCTTC. The variable domain in full, completed from reference TRBV7-9 and TRBJ2-1, reads DTGVSQNPRHKITKRGQNVTFRCDPISEHNRLYWYRQTLGQGPEFLTYFQNEAQLEKSRLLSDRFSAERPKGSFSTLEIQRTEQGDSAMYLCASSPIPAGGPYEQFFGPGTRLTVL.

This chain uses TRBV10-2 with TRBJ2-1; 9 nucleotides agree with TRBD2. CDR1 and CDR2 from the germline V gene are WSHSY and SAAADI. The CDR3 has 15 residues. With 6 bases clipped from V and 7 bases from J, the junction kept 10 bases outside the gene matches. The CDR3 DNA reads TGCGCCAGCAGGAAACCTAGCGGGATGGGGAATGAGCAGTTCTTC. Translation gives CASRKPSGMGNEQFF.

The sample holds many counts of this clonotype. The V call is TRBV7-9, the J call TRBJ2-3, with a possible D match to TRBD2 (5 bases). Trimming shortened V by 3 bases and J by 4 bases, and 8 bases separated the two germline ends. Per germline, CDR1 SEHNR and CDR2 FQNEAQ (reference sequence). The CDR3 spans 13 residues. The CDR3 region has the DNA TGTGCCAGCAGCTTCTGGACTTCAGATACGCAGTATTTT. This gives the protein CASSFWTSDTQYF.

The chain employs TRBV29-1 and TRBJ2-7, with 7 positions matching TRBD2. The CDR3 is made up of 13 amino acids. CDR1 and CDR2 (germline): SQVTM, ANQGSEA. With 5 bases clipped from V and 2 bases from J, the junction kept 6 bases outside the gene matches. CDR3 bases: TGCAGCGTTAAGGGGACTATCACCTACGAGCAGTACTTC. This codes for CSVKGTITYEQYF.

Many counts were recorded for this clonotype. The rearrangement links TRBV3-1 to TRBJ2-1; D is unresolved. The CDR3 sequence is 13 residues long. V lost 3 bases and J 7 bases, leaving 10 bases between the germline ends. CDR1 is LGHDT, CDR2 YNNKEL, per germline (reference sequence). The chain's CDR3 is CASSHDGRNEQFF. DNA of the CDR3: TGTGCCAGCAGCCATGACGGTCGAAATGAGCAGTTCTTC.

A few counts support this clonotype. This chain connects TRBV2 to TRBJ2-5; 9 bases are shared with TRBD1. CDR3 length: 18 residues. Germline assignment: CDR1 SNHLY and CDR2 FYNNEI. The trim removed 6 bases at V and 2 bases at J, leaving 16 bases unmatched. The CDR3 sequence is CASSPPRTGEVAQETQYF. CDR3 DNA: TGTGCCAGCAGCCCGCCCCGGACAGGGGAGGTAGCACAAGAGACCCAGTACTTC.

Note on this clonotype: One junction end does not reproduce the germline sequence, and a read error may be involved. The chain uses TRBV7-7 and TRBJ1-5, with D maybe TRBD1 (5 bases). Germline V CDR1 and CDR2: SSHAT, FNYEAQ (reference sequence). The CDR3 contains 17 residues. The CDR3 coding sequence is TGTGCTAGCAGCCCACCGGGGGGTGGCAATAGCAATCAGCCCCAGCATTTT. Translating it yields CASSPPGGGNSNQPQHF.